Below are 17 T cell receptor beta chains sequenced from a single sample in a study of T cell clonality in common variable immunodeficiency. For these receptors, no antigen is known. The study's findings and limits: Fewer deletions and N-nucleotide insertions were reportedly seen in common variable immunodeficiency TCR beta sequences.

Method: immunoSEQ multiplex PCR; TCRdb's copy keeps in-frame clones and lacks some. The repertoire consists of roughly 30,000 clones, none detected only once. Sample: peripheral blood mononuclear cells. The receptors here all came from a human donor with common variable immunodeficiency.

This clone has a handful of counts. Read coverage stops 3 residues before the CDR3 terminus; the germline J gene supplies the remainder. The rearrangement links TRBV29-1 to TRBJ1-2; D is perhaps TRBD1 (5 bases). Germline values: CDR1 SQVTM, CDR2 ANQGSEA. This CDR3 has 12 residues. The CDR3 loop reads CSVEGGAGGYTF. Incomplete CDR3 DNA: TGCAGCGTTGAGGGGGGAGCCGGAGGC.

Comment on this clone: Read sequence stops 3 residues before the CDR3 end, and the germline J gene provides the missing end. This chain connects TRBV5-1 to TRBJ1-1; the match to TRBD1 covers 8 bases. The length of the CDR3 is 13 residues. Germline values: CDR1 SGHRS, CDR2 YFSETQ. With 3 bases clipped from V and 3 bases from J, the junction kept 1 base outside the gene matches. The CDR3 region is CASSSTGDTEAFF. The sequenced part of the CDR3 DNA is TGCGCCAGCAGCTCGACAGGGGACACTGAA.

There are many counts of this clone. The sequenced fragment ends 3 residues before the CDR3 boundary, so the rest is inferred from the germline J gene. The V gene is TRBV5-1, the J gene TRBJ1-6; D not resolved. Per the germline V gene, CDR1 is SGHRS and CDR2 is YFSETQ. Trimming took off 4 bases at V and 10 bases at J, with 18 bases between the two ends. The CDR3 totals 15 residues. The part of the CDR3 DNA that was read is TGCGCCAGCAGCCCCGATAGTGGAGCGGGGTCACCC. Protein: CASSPDSGAGSP. The full CDR3 protein reads CASSPDSGAGSPLHF. The variable domain in full, completed from reference TRBV5-1 and TRBJ1-6, reads KAGVTQTPRYLIKTRGQQVTLSCSPISGHRSVSWYQQTPGQGLQFLFEYFSETQRNKGNFPGRFSGRQFSNSRSEMNVSTLELGDSALYLCASSPDSGAGSPLHFGNGTRLTVT.

This clone was seen more than once but under ten times. Relative to the germline gene, one junction end is altered; a read error may explain this. The read ends 3 residues early relative to the CDR3; the germline J gene fills the gap. The gene calls are TRBV7-9 and TRBJ2-1; D call uncertain. The CDR3 loop spans 12 amino acids. CDR1 SEHNR and CDR2 FQNEAQ come from the germline V gene (reference sequence). The sequenced CDR3 bases are TGTTCCAGCAGCCCAAGTACCGGTGAG. Its translation is CSSSPSTGE. The whole CDR3 sequence is CSSSPSTGEQFF.

This clone was seen at least ten times. The read gets to within 3 residues of the CDR3 end, and the germline J gene fills in the rest. The chain uses TRBV19 and TRBJ1-5; the match to TRBD1 covers 9 bases. This CDR3 spans 14 amino acids. V lost 5 bases to trimming and J lost 6 bases; unmatched junction nucleotides: 5. Germline CDR1 LNHDA, CDR2 SQIVND (reference sequence). This chain's CDR3 is CASSLQGARQPQHF. The CDR3 bases that were read are TGTGCCAGTAGTTTACAGGGGGCCCGTCAGCCC.

This clone was seen a handful of times. The read halts 3 residues ahead of the CDR3 end, with the missing end drawn from the germline J gene. V gene TRBV7-3 combines with J gene TRBJ2-5; 9 bases align to TRBD1. The CDR3 runs to 16 residues. Germline CDR1 is SGHTA and CDR2 is FQGTGA. Trimming at V came to 5 bases and at J to 3 bases, leaving 10 bases not matched to a gene. The chain's CDR3 is CASSPDPRTGEETQYF. The CDR3 DNA, read in part, is TGTGCCAGCAGCCCCGACCCAAGGACAGGGGAAGAGACC.

This clone was counted at least ten times. The read finishes 3 residues shy of the CDR3 end, and the germline J gene is used to complete it. The V call is TRBV2, the J call TRBJ2-7, with 8 bases that match TRBD1. After removal of 8 bases from V and 2 bases from J, the junction contained 5 bases not matched to a gene. Germline CDR1 and CDR2: SNHLY and FYNNEI. The length of the CDR3 is 13 residues. Incomplete CDR3 DNA: TGTGCCAGCGCATCGGACAGGGCCTACGAG. Protein sequence: CASASDRAYE. From start to end, the CDR3 is CASASDRAYEQYF.

The sample holds a few counts of this clone. The observed sequence ends 3 residues before the CDR3 terminus, with the missing tail filled in from the germline J gene. This sequence joins TRBV20-1 and TRBJ2-7; TRBD2 matches at 7 bases. This CDR3 contains 14 residues. Germline CDR1 reads DFQATT; CDR2 reads SNEGSKA (reference sequence). V trimming: 6 bases; J trimming: 0 bases; junction bases outside the gene matches: 8. The CDR3 protein is CSAGSSGSSYEQYF. The covered CDR3 bases are TGCAGTGCGGGATCTAGCGGCAGCTCCTACGAG.

This clone has a count of ten or more. The read comes to an end 3 residues before the CDR3 does, leaving the germline J gene to fill in the end. The chain combines TRBV5-1 with TRBJ2-7; TRBD1 aligns across 9 bases. Germline CDR1 reads SGHRS; CDR2 reads YFSETQ. V lost 4 bases to trimming and J lost 3 bases; unmatched junction nucleotides: 5. The CDR3 consists of 14 residues. CDR3 residues: CASSGGTGLYEQYF. The part of the CDR3 DNA that was read is TGCGCCAGCAGCGGCGGGACAGGGCTCTACGAG. The full variable domain, with the rest looked up from reference TRBV5-1 and TRBJ2-7, is KAGVTQTPRYLIKTRGQQVTLSCSPISGHRSVSWYQQTPGQGLQFLFEYFSETQRNKGNFPGRFSGRQFSNSRSEMNVSTLELGDSALYLCASSGGTGLYEQYFGPGTRLTVT.

Of note for this clone: The sequence runs out 3 residues before the end of the CDR3; the remainder is reconstructed from the germline J gene. V and J are TRBV30 and TRBJ1-5; perhaps TRBD1 as D (5 bases). V shed 3 bases and J shed 6 bases, with 12 bases lying between them. This CDR3 is built from 13 residues. Germline CDR1 is GTSNPN and CDR2 is SVGIG (reference sequence). The CDR3 sequence: CAWSLREGQPQHF. The sequenced part of the CDR3 DNA is TGTGCCTGGAGCCTCAGGGAAGGTCAGCCC. Combining the CDR3 with reference TRBV30 and TRBJ1-5 gives the whole variable domain SQTIHQWPATLVQPVGSPLSLECTVEGTSNPNLYWYRQAAGRGLQLLFYSVGIGQISSEVPQNLSASRPQDRQFILSSKKLLLSDSGFYLCAWSLREGQPQHFGDGTRLSIL.

This clone has a handful of counts. The sequenced fragment ends 3 residues before the CDR3 boundary, so the rest is inferred from the germline J gene. The rearrangement uses TRBV30 and TRBJ1-2; D is unresolved. CDR1 and CDR2 (germline): GTSNPN, SVGIG (reference sequence). The CDR3 contains 11 residues. The V end lost 7 bases, the J end lost 2 bases, and 8 bases lay between the germline ends. The CDR3 here is CASGLNYGYTF. Incomplete CDR3 DNA: TGTGCCTCCGGACTGAACTATGGC.

This clone showed up many times. The read stops 3 residues short of the end of the CDR3; the missing end is completed from the germline J gene. The chain recombines TRBV20-1 with TRBJ2-2; a weak D match, TRBD1 (5 bases). The germline gives CDR1 DFQATT, CDR2 SNEGSKA (reference sequence). CDR3 length equals 14 residues. With 6 bases removed from V and 2 bases from J, the gap between germline ends came to 13 bases. This chain's CDR3 is CSAPTDGNTGELFF. The DNA read from the CDR3 is TGCAGTGCCCCGACAGACGGAAACACCGGGGAG.

This clone showed up just a few times. The read finishes 3 residues shy of the CDR3 end, and the germline J gene is used to complete it. V is TRBV13 and J is TRBJ2-7, with TRBD1 matching 9 bases. Trimming removed 4 bases from V and 2 bases from J; junction bases left unmatched: 3. This CDR3 contains 14 residues. Germline V lookup: CDR1 PRHDT, CDR2 FYEKMQ (reference sequence). The CDR3 spells CASSWDRVPYEQYF. The CDR3 bases that were read are TGTGCCAGCAGCTGGGACAGGGTCCCCTACGAG.

This clone was observed many times. The read comes to an end 3 residues before the CDR3 does, leaving the germline J gene to fill in the end. This sequence joins TRBV20-1 and TRBJ2-3; the match to TRBD2 covers 14 bases. CDR1 and CDR2 from the germline V gene are DFQATT and SNEGSKA (reference sequence). The CDR3 runs to 17 residues. Trimming cost V 0 bases and J 5 bases; bases outside gene matches: 7. The CDR3 bases that were read are TGCAGTGCTAGAGACCCCTGGACTAGCGGGAGGATAGATACG. It specifies CSARDPWTSGRIDT. The entire CDR3 is CSARDPWTSGRIDTQYF.

This clone was recorded at least ten times. The read ends 3 residues shy of where the CDR3 ends; the end is completed using the germline J gene. The chain recombines TRBV10-3 with TRBJ2-2; D may be TRBD2 (5 bases). The ends were cut back, 0 bases at V and 0 bases at J, with 8 bases in the middle. Germline lookup yields CDR1 ENHRY and CDR2 SYGVKD. The CDR3 runs 16 residues. The CDR3 DNA, read in part, is TGTGCCATCAGTGAGTCGTGGACTTCGAACACCGGGGAG. It codes for CAISESWTSNTGE. The CDR3 reads in full as CAISESWTSNTGELFF.

By share of the sample, this clone is medium-sized (0.01 to 0.1%). The missing CDR3 end, 3 residues past where the read stops, is filled in from the germline J gene. The gene calls are TRBV29-1 and TRBJ1-1; unclear D gene. Per germline, CDR1 SQVTM and CDR2 ANQGSEA. V was clipped by 2 bases and J by 1 base, with 2 bases between them. The CDR3 extends over 11 amino acids. The sequenced part of the CDR3 DNA is TGCAGCGTTGAACGGAACACTGAA. Protein: CSVERNTE. The full CDR3 is CSVERNTEAFF.

This clone was observed many times. The sequence runs out 3 residues before the end of the CDR3; the remainder is reconstructed from the germline J gene. The gene calls are TRBV7-9 and TRBJ1-2, with TRBD1 matching 8 bases. After removal of 5 bases from V and 5 bases from J, the junction contained 7 bases not matched to a gene. CDR3 length equals 14 residues. Looked up from germline, CDR1 is SEHNR and CDR2 is FQNEAQ (reference sequence). Incomplete CDR3 DNA: TGTGCCAGCAGCGGTGACACAGGGGGGTATGGC. As protein: CASSGDTGGYG. The whole CDR3 reads CASSGDTGGYGYTF.